The subject of this entry is one T cell receptor (beta chain). What it recognizes is unknown. Researchers took RNA transcripts and amplified the TCR beta CDR3 regions from them. Primed by the HTBI set, a first-round RT-PCR was run on the TCR CDR3. In TCRdb, the multiplex PCR reads were re-called with MiXCR into one record per CDR3 protein. The data show hundreds of thousands of distinct CDR3 sequences, roughly 14% seen once. CDR3 length: 12 residues. The V gene's germline CDR1 is SGDLS and CDR2 YYNGEE. Trimming cost V 0 bases and J 4 bases, with 5 bases left between them. The sample comes from a study of T cells in Graves' hyperthyroidism and ophthalmopathy. Broader study findings: Within blood appeared most thyroid clonotypes that had expanded above 0.001. A model built on 13 V-J features separated ophthalmopathy from stable hyperthyroidism.

Criteria for exclusion of patients were uncontrolled infection, other autoimmune disease, pregnancy or lactation. The PBMCs were sourced from fresh peripheral blood (approximately 9 ml). This sequence joins TRBV9 and TRBJ2-7; D not resolved. Sequencing was done on a sample of blood. The sequence came from a young man with Graves' ophthalmopathy. The CDR3 coding sequence is TGTGCCAGCAGCGTAGCTACTTACGAGCAGTACTTC. Translating gives CASSVATYEQYF.